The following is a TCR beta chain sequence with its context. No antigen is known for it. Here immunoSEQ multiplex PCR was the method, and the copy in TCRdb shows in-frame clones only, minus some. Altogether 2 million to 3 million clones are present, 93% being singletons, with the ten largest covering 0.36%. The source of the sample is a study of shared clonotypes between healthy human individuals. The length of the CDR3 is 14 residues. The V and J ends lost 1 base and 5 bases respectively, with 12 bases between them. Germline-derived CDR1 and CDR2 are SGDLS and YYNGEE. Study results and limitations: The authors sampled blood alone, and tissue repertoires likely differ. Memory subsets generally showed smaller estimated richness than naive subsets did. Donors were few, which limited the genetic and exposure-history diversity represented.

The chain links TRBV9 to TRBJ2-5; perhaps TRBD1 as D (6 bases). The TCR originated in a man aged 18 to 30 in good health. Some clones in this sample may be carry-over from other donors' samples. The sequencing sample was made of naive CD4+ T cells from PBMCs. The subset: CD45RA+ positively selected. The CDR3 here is CASSVHRDGETQYF. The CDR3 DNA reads TGTGCCAGCAGCGTACACAGGGACGGGGAGACCCAGTACTTC.